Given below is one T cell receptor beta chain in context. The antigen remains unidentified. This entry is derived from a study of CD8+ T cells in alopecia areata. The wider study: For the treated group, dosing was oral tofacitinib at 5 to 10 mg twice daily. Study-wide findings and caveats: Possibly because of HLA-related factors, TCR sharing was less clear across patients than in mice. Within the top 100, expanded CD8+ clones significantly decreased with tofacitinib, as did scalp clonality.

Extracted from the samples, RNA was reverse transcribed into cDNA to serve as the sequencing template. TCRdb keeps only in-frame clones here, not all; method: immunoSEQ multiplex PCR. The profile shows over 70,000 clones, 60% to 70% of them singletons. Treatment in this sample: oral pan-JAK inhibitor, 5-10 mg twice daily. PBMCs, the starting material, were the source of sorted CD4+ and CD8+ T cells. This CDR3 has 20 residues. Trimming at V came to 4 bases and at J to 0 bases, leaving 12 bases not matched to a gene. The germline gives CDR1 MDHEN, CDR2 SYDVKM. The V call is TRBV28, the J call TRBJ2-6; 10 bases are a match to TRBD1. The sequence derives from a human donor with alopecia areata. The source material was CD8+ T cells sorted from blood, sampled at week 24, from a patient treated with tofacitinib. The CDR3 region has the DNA TGTGCCAGCAGTTCCCGACTCCGGGACAGGGGACCCTCTGGGGCCAACGTCCTGACTTTC. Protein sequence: CASSSRLRDRGPSGANVLTF.